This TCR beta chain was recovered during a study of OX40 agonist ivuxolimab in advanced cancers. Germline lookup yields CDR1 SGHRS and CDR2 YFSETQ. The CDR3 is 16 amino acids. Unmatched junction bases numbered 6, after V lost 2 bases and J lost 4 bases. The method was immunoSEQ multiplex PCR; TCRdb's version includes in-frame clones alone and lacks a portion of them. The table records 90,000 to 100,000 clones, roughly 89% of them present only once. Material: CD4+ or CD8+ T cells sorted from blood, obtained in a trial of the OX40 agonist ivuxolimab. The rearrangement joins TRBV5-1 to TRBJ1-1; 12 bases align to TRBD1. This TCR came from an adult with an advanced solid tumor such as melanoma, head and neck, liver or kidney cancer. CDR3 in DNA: TGCGCCAGCAGCTTCCGGGACAGGGGGCTGGGCACTGAAGCTTTCTTT. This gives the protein CASSFRDRGLGTEAFF.